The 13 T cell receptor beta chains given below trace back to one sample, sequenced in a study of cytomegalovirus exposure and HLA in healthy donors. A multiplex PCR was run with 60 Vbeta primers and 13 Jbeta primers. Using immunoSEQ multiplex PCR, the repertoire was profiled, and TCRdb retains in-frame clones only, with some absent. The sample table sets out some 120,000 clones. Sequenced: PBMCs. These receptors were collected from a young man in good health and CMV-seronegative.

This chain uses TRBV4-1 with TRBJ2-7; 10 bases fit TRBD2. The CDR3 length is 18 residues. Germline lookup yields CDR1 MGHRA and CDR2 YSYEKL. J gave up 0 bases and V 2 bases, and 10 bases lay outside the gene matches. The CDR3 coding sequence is TGCGCCAGCAGCCAACTCCCACTAAGCGGGAGGGCCTCCTACGAGCAGTACTTC. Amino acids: CASSQLPLSGRASYEQYF.

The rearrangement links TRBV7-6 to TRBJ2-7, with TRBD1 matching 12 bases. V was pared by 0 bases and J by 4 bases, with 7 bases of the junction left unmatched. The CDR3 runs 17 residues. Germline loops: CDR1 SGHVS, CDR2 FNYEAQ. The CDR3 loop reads CASSLAVGQGALYEQYF. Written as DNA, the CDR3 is TGTGCCAGCAGCTTAGCGGTGGGACAGGGGGCGTTATACGAGCAGTACTTC.

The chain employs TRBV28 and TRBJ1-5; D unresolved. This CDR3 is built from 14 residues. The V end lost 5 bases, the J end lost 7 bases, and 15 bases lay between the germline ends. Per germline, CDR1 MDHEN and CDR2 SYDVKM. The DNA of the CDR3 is TGTGCCAGCAGTCCGCCCCCCTCCCGGCAGCCCCAGCATTTT. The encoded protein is CASSPPPSRQPQHF.

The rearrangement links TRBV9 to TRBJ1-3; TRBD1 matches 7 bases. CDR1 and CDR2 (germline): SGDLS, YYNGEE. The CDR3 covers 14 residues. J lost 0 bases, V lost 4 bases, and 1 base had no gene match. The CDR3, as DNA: TGTGCCAGCAGCCCAGGGGGCTCTGGAAACACCATATATTTT. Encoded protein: CASSPGGSGNTIYF.

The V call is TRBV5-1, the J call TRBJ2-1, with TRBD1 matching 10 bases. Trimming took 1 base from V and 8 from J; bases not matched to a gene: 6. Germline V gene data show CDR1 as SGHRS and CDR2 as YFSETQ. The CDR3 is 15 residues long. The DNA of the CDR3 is TGCGCCAGCAGCTTGTGGACAGGGGGGGGCGATGAGCAGTTCTTC. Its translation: CASSLWTGGGDEQFF. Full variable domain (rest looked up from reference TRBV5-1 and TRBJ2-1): KAGVTQTPRYLIKTRGQQVTLSCSPISGHRSVSWYQQTPGQGLQFLFEYFSETQRNKGNFPGRFSGRQFSNSRSEMNVSTLELGDSALYLCASSLWTGGGDEQFFGPGTRLTVL.

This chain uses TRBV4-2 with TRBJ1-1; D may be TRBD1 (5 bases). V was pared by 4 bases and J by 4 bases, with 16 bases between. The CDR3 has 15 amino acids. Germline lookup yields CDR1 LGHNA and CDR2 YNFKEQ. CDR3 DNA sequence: TGTGCCAGCAGCCCATCTGTGGTTGGGGCCACTGAAGCTTTCTTT. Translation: CASSPSVVGATEAFF.

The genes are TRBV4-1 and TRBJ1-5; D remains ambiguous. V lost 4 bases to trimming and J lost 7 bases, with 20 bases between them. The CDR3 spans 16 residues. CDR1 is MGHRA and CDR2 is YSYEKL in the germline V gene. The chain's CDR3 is CASSPQAPTYGQPQHF. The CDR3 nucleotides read TGCGCCAGCAGCCCACAAGCCCCGACTTACGGCCAGCCCCAGCATTTT.

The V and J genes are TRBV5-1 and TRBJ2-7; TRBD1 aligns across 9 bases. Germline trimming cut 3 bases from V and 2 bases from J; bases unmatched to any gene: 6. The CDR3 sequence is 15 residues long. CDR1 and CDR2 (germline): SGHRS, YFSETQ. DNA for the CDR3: TGCGCCAGCAGCTACGGGACAGGGTCAACCTACGAGCAGTACTTC. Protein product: CASSYGTGSTYEQYF. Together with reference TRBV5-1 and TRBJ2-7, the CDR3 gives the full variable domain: KAGVTQTPRYLIKTRGQQVTLSCSPISGHRSVSWYQQTPGQGLQFLFEYFSETQRNKGNFPGRFSGRQFSNSRSEMNVSTLELGDSALYLCASSYGTGSTYEQYFGPGTRLTVT.

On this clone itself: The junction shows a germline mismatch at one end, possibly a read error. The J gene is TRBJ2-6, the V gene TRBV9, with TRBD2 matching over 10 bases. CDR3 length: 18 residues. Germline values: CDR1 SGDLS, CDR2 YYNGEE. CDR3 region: CASSVVSGGAFGANVLAF. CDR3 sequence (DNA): TGTGCCAGCAGCGTAGTAAGCGGGGGGGCGTTTGGGGCCAACGTCCTGGCTTTC.

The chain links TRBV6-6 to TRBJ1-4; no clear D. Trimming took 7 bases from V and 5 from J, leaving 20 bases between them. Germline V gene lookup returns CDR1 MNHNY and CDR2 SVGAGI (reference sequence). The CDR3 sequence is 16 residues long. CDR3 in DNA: TGTGCCAGCATGGTCTCCCCAGAGGCCTCGAATGAAAAACTGTTTTTT. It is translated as CASMVSPEASNEKLFF.

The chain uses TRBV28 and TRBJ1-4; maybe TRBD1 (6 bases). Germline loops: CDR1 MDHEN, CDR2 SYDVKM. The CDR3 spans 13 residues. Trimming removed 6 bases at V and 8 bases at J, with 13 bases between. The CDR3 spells CASRVPTGEKLFF. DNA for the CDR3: TGTGCCAGCAGGGTACCAACAGGGGAAAAACTGTTTTTT.

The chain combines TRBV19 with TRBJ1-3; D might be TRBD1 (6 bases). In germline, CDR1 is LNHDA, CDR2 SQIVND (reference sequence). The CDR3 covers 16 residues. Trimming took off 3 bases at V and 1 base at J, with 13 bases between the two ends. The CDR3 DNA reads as TGTGCCAGTAGTATTTATCAGGGGTCATCTGGAAACACCATATATTTT. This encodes CASSIYQGSSGNTIYF.

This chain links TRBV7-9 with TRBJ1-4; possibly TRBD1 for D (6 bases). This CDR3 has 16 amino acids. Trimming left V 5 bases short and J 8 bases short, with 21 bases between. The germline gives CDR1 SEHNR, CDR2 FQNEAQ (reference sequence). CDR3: CASSGRRGASTEKLFF. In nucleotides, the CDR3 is TGTGCCAGCAGCGGCCGCAGGGGCGCGAGCACAGAAAAACTGTTTTTT.